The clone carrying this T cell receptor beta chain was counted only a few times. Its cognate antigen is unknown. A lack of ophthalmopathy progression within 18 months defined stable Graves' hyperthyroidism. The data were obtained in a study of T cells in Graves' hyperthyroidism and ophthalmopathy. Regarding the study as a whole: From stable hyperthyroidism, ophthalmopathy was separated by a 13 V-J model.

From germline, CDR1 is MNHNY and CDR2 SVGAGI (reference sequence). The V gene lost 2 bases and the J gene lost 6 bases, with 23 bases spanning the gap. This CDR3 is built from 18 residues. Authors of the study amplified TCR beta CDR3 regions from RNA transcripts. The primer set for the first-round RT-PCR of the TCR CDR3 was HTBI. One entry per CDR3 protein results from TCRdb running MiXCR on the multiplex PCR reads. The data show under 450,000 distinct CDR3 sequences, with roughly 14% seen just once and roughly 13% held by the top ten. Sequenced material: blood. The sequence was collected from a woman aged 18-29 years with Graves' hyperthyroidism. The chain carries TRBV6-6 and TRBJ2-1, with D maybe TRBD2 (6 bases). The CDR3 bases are TGTGCCAGCAGTTACCCGACCCGGCGCGGGGTGGCTGGCAATGAGCAGTTCTTC. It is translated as CASSYPTRRGVAGNEQFF.